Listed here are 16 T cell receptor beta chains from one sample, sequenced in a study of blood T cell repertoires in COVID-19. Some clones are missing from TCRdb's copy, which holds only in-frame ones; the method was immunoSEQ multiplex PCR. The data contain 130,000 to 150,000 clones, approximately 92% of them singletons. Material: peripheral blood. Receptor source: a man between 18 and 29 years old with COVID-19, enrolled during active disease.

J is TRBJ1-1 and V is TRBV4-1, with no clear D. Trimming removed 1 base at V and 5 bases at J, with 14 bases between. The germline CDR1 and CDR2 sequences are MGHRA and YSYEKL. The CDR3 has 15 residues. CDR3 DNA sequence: TGCGCCAGCAGCCAAGTTTCCACGGAGAGGACTGAAGCTTTCTTT. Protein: CASSQVSTERTEAFF.

CDR3 region: CASSVRELVSSYDEQFF. The CDR3 region has the DNA TGTGCCAGCAGCGTCCGAGAGTTGGTTTCCTCTTACGATGAGCAGTTCTTC. The V gene is TRBV9, the J gene TRBJ2-1; no definite D call. The germline CDR1 and CDR2 sequences are SGDLS and YYNGEE. The V and J ends lost 2 bases and 8 bases respectively, with 23 bases between them. CDR3 length: 17 amino acids.

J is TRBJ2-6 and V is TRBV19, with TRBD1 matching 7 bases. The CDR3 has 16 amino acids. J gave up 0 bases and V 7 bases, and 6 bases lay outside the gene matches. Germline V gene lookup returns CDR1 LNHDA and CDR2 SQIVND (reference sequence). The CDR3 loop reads CASNPPGGSGANVLTF. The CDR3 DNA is TGTGCCAGTAACCCACCAGGGGGCTCTGGGGCCAACGTCCTGACTTTC.

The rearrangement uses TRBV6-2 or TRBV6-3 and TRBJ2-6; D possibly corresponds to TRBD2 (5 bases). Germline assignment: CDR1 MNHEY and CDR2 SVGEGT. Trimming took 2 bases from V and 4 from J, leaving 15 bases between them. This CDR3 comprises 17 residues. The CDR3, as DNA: TGTGCCAGCAGTTACAATGGAGGCGTCAAGGGGGCCAACGTCCTGACTTTC. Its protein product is CASSYNGGVKGANVLTF.

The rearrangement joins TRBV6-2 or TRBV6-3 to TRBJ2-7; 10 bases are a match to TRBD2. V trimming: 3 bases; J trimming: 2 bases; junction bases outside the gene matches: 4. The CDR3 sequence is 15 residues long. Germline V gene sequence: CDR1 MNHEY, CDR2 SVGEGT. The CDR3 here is CASSYGTSAAYEQYF. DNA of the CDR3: TGTGCCAGCAGTTATGGGACTAGCGCGGCCTACGAGCAGTACTTC.

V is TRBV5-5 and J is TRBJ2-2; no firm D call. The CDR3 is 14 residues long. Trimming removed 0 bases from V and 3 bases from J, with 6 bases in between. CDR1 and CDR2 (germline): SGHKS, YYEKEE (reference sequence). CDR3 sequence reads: CASSLDPYTGELFF. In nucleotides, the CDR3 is TGTGCCAGCAGCTTGGATCCGTACACCGGGGAGCTGTTTTTT.

The CDR3 DNA sequence: TGTGCCAGCAGCATCACAGGTGCCCCCAATGAGCAGTTCTTC. It translates to CASSITGAPNEQFF. The J gene is TRBJ2-1, the V gene TRBV11-2, with D perhaps TRBD1 (5 bases). Trimming cost V 5 bases and J 6 bases, with 14 bases left between them. Germline V gene lookup returns CDR1 SGHAT and CDR2 FQNNGV. CDR3 length: 14 amino acids. Based on the CDR3 plus reference TRBV11-2 and TRBJ2-1, the full variable domain is EAGVAQSPRYKIIEKRQSVAFWCNPISGHATLYWYQQILGQGPKLLIQFQNNGVVDDSQLPKDRFSAERLKGVDSTLKIQPAKLEDSAVYLCASSITGAPNEQFFGPGTRLTVL.

This CDR3 reads CASSPQGGALTEAFF. Written as DNA, the CDR3 is TGTGCCAGCTCACCACAGGGAGGTGCCCTCACTGAAGCTTTCTTT. V is TRBV18 and J is TRBJ1-1; unclear D gene. The length of the CDR3 is 15 residues. CDR1 KGHSH and CDR2 LQKENI come from the germline V gene. Between the trimmed V and J ends, which lost 1 base and 4 bases, there was a span of 13 bases.

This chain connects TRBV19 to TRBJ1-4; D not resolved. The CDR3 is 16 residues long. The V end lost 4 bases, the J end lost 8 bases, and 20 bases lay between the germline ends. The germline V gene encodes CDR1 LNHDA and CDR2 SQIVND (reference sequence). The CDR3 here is CASSKVYPGPGEKLFF. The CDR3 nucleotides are TGTGCCAGTAGTAAAGTTTACCCAGGACCGGGGGAAAAACTGTTTTTT. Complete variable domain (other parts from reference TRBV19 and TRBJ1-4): DGGITQSPKYLFRKEGQNVTLSCEQNLNHDAMYWYRQDPGQGLRLIYYSQIVNDFQKGDIAEGYSVSREKKESFPLTVTSAQKNPTAFYLCASSKVYPGPGEKLFFGSGTQLSVL.

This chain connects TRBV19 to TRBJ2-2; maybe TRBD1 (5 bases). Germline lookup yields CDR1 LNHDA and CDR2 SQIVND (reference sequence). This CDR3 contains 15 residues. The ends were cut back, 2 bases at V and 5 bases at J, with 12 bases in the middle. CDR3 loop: CASSISRDGTGELFF. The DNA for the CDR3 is TGTGCCAGTAGTATAAGCAGGGATGGGACCGGGGAGCTGTTTTTT.

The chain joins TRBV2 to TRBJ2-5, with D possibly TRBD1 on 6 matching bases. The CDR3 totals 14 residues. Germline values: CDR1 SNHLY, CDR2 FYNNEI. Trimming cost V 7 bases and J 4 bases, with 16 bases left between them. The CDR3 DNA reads TGTGCCAGCAACCTCAGGGGTTTTGGAGAGACCCAGTACTTC. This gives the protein CASNLRGFGETQYF.

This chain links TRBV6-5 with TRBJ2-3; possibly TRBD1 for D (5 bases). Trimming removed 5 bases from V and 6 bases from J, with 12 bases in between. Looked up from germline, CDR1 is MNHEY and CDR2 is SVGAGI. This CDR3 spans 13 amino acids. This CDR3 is CASSLAHRDTQYF. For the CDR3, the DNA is TGTGCCAGCAGTCTCGCCCACAGGGATACGCAGTATTTT.

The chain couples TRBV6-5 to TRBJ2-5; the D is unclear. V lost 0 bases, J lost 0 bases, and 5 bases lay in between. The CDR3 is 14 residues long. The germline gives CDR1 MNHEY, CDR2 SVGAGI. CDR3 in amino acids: CASSYSRYQETQYF. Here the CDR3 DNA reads TGTGCCAGCAGTTACTCGAGATACCAAGAGACCCAGTACTTC.

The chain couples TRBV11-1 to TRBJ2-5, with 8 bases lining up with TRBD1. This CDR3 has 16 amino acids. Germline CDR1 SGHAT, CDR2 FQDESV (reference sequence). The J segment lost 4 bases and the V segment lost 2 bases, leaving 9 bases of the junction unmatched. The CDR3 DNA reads TGTGCCAGCAGCTTACGGACAGGGCGCCGTCGAGAGACCCAGTACTTC. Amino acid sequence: CASSLRTGRRRETQYF.

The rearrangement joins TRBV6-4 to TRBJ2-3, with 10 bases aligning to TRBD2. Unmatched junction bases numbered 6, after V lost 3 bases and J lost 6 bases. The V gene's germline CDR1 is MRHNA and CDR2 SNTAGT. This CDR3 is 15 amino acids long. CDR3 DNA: TGTGCCAGCAGTGAACTAGCGGGATCCTGGGATACGCAGTATTTT. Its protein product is CASSELAGSWDTQYF.

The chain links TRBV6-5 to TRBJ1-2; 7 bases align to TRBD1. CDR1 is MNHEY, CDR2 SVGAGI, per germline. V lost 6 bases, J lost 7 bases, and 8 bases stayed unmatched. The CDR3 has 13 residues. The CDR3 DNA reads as TGTGCCAGCAGGGGTACATCAGGGGGTGGCTACACCTTC. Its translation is CASRGTSGGGYTF.